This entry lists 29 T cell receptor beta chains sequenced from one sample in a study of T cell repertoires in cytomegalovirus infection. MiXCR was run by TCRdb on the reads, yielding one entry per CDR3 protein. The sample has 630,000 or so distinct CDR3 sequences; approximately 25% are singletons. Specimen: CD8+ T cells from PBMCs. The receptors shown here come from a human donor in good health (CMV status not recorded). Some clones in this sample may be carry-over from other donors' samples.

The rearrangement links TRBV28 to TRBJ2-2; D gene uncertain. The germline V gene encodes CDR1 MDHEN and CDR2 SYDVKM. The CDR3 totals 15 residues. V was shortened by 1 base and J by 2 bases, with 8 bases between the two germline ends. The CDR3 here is CASSLFPFNTGELFF. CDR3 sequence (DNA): TGTGCCAGCAGTTTATTCCCCTTTAACACCGGGGAGCTGTTTTTT.

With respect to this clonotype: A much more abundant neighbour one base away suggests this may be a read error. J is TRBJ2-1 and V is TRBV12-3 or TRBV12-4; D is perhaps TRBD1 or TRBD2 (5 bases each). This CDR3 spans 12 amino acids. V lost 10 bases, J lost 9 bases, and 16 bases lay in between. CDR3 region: CANREGWGEQFF. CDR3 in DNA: TGTGCCAACAGAGAGGGGTGGGGTGAGCAGTTCTTC.

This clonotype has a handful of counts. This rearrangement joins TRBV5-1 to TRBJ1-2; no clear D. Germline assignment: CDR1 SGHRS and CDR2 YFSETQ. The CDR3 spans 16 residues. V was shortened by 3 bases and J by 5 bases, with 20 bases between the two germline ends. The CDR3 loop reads CASSSRDFSPAYGYTF. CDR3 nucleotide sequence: TGCGCCAGCAGCTCGCGGGATTTTAGCCCCGCTTATGGCTACACCTTC.

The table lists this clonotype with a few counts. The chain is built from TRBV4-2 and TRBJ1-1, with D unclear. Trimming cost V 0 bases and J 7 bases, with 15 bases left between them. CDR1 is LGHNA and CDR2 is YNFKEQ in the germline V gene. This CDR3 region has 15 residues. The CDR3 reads CASSQEMADGNEAFF. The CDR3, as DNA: TGTGCCAGCAGCCAAGAGATGGCAGACGGAAATGAAGCTTTCTTT.

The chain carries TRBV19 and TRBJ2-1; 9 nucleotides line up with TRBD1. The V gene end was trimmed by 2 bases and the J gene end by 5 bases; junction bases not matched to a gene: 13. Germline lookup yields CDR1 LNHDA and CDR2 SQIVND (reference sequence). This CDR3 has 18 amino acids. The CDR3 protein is CASSIRGTGRAANNEQFF. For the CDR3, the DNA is TGTGCCAGTAGTATAAGGGGGACAGGGAGGGCAGCAAACAATGAGCAGTTCTTC.

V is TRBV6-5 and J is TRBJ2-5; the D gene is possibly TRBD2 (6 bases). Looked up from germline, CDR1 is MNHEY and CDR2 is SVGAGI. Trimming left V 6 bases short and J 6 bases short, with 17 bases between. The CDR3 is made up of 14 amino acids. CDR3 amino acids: CASSPGLTSKTQYF. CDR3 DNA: TGTGCCAGCAGCCCGGGACTGACCTCGAAGACCCAGTACTTC.

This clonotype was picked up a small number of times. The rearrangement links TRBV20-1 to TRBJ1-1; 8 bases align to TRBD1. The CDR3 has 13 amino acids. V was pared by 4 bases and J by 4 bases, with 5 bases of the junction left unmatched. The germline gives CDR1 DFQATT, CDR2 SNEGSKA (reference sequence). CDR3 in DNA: TGCAGTGCTACGACAGGGGAAGGCACTGAAGCTTTCTTT. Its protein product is CSATTGEGTEAFF.

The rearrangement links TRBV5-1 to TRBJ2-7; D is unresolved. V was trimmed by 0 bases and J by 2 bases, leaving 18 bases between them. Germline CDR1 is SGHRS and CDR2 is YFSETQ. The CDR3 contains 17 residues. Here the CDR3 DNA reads TGCGCCAGCAGCTTGGACCCAGGATTTTCTAGGACCTACGAGCAGTACGTC. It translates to CASSLDPGFSRTYEQYV.

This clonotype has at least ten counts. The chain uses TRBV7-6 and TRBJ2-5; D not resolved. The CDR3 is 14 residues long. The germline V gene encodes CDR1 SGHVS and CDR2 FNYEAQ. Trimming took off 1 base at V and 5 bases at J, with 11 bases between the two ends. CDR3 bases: TGTGCCAGCAGCTTAGGTGGCGGCAGTGAGACCCAGTACTTC. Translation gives CASSLGGGSETQYF.

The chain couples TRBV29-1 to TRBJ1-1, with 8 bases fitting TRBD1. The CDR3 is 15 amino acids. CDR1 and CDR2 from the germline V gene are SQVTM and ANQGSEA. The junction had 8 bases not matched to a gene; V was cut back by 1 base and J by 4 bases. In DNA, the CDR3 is TGCAGCGTTGAAGCCCGGACAGGGAAAGGCACTGAAGCTTTCTTT. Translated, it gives CSVEARTGKGTEAFF.

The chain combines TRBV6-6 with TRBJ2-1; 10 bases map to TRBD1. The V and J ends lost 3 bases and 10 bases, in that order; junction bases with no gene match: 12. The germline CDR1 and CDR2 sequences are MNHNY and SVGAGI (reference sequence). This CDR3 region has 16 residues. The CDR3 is CASSYTPGQGSLEQFF. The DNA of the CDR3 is TGTGCCAGCAGTTATACTCCGGGACAGGGGAGTTTAGAGCAGTTCTTC.

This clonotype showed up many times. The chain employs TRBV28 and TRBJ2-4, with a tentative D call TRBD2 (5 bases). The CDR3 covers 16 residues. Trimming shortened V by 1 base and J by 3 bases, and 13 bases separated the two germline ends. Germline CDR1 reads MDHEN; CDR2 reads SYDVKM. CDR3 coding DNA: TGTGCCAGCAGTTTATACCCCGTCGGGGACAAAAACATTCAGTACTTC. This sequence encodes CASSLYPVGDKNIQYF.

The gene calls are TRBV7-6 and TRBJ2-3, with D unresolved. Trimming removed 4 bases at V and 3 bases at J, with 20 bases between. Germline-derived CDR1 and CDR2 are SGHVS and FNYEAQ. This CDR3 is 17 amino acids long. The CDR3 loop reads CASSSQARQSLTDTQYF. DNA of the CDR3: TGTGCCAGCAGCTCTCAGGCGAGACAAAGCCTTACAGATACGCAGTATTTT.

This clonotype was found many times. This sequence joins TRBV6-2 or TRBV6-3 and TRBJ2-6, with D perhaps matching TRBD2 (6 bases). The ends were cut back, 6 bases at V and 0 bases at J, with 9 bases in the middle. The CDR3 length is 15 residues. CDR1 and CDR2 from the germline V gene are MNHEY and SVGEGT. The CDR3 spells CASRGLSSGANVLTF. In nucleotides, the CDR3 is TGTGCCAGCAGGGGACTCAGCTCTGGGGCCAACGTCCTGACTTTC.

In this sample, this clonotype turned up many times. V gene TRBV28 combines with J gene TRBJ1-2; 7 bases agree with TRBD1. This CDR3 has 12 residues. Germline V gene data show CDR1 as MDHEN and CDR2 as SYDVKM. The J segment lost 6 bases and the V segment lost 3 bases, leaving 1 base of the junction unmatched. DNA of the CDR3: TGTGCCAGCAGTTTCGACAGGGATGGCTACACCTTC. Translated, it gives CASSFDRDGYTF.

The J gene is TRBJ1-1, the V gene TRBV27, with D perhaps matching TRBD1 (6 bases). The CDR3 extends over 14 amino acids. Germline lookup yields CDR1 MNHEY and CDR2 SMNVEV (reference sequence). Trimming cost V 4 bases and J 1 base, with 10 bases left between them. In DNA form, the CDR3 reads TGTGCCAGCAGTTGGGGACACCCGAACACTGAAGCTTTCTTT. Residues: CASSWGHPNTEAFF.

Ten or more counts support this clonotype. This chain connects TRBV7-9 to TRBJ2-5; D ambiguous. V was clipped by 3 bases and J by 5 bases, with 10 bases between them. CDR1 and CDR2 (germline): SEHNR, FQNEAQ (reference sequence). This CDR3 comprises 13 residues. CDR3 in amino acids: CASSFIRTETQYF. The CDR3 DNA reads TGTGCCAGCAGCTTTATACGGACGGAGACCCAGTACTTC.

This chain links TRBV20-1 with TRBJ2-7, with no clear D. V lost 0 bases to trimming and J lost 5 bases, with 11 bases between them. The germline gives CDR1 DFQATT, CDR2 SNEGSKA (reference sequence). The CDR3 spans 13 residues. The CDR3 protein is CSARDLPGNEQYF. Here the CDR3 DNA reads TGCAGTGCTAGAGATCTCCCGGGCAACGAGCAGTACTTC.

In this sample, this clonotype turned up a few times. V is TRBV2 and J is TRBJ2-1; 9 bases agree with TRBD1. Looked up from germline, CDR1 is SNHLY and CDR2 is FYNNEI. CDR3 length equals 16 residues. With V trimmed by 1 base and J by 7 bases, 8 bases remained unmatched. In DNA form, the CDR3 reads TGTGCCAGCAGTGAAGTAAGGACAGGGGCTTTTAATGAGCAGTTCTTC. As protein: CASSEVRTGAFNEQFF.

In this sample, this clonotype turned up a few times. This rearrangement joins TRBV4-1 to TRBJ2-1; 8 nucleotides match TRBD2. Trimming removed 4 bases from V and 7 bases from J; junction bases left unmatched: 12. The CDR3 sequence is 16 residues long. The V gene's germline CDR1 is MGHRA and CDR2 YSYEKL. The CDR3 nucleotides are TGCGCCAGCAGCCTCCGCGCAGCGGGGGATCCTAATGAGCAGTTCTTC. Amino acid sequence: CASSLRAAGDPNEQFF.

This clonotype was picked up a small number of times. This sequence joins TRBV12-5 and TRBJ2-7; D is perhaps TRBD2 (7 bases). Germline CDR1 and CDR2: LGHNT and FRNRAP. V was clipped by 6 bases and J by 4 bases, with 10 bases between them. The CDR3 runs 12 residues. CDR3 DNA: TGTGCTAGTGGGGGGGGGCCTTACGAGCAGTACTTC. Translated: CASGGGPYEQYF.

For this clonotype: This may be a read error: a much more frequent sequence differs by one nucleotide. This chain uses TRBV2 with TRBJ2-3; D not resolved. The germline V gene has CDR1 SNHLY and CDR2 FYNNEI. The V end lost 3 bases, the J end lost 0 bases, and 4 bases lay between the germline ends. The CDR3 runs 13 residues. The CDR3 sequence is CASSDPSTDTQYF. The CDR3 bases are TGTGCCAGCAGTGATCCTAGCACAGATACGCAGTATTTT.

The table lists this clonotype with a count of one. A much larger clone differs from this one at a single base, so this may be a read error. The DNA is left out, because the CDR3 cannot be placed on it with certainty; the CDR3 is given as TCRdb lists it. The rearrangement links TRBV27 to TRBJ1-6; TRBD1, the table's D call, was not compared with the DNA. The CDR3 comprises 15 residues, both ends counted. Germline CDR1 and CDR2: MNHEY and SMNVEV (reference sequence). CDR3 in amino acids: CASSFFGQDNSLLHF.

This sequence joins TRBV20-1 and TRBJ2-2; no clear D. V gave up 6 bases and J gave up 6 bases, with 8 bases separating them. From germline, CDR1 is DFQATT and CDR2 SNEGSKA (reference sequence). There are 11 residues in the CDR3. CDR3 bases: TGCAGTGCCCCTAGGTCCGGGGAGCTGTTTTTT. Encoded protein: CSAPRSGELFF.

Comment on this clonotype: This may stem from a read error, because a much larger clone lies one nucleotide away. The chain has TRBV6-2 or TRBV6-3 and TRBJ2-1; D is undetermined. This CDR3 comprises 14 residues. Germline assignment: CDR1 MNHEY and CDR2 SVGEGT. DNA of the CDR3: TGTGTCAGCAGTTACCCGGGTTCTGGGGATGAGCAGTTCTTC. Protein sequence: CVSSYPGSGDEQFF.

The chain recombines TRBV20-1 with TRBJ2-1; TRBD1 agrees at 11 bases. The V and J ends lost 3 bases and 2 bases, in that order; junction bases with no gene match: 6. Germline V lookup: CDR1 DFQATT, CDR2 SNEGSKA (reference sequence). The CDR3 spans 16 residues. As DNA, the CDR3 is TGCAGTGCTAGTCGACCGGGACAGGGGGCCTACAATGAGCAGTTCTTC. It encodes CSASRPGQGAYNEQFF.

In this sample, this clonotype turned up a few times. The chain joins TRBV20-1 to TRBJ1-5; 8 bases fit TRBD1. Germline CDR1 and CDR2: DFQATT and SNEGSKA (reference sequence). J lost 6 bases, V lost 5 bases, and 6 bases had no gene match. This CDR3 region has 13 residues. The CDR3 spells CSALDRGIQPQHF. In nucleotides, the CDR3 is TGCAGTGCTCTAGACAGGGGAATTCAGCCCCAGCATTTT.

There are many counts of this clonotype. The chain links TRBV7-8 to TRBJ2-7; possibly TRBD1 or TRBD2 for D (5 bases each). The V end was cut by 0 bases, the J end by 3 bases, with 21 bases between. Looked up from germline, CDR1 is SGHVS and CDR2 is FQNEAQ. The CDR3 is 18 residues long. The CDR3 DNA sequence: TGTGCCAGCAGCTTAGCGGGGCAGATGGGCCGACGGGGCTACGAGCAGTACTTC. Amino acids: CASSLAGQMGRRGYEQYF.

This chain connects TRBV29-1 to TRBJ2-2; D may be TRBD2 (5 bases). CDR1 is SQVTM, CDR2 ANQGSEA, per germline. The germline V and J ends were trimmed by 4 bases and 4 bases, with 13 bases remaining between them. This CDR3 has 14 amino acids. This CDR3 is CSVVAPAGTGELFF. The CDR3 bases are TGCAGCGTTGTTGCACCGGCGGGCACCGGGGAGCTGTTTTTT.